The rows below give T cell receptor beta chains drawn from one sample of a study of OX40 agonist ivuxolimab in advanced cancers. TCRdb's copy holds only in-frame clones and misses some; the assay was immunoSEQ multiplex PCR. The sample shows about 99,000 clones, roughly nine tenths of them seen only once. This sample comprised CD4+ or CD8+ T cells sorted from blood, obtained in a trial of the OX40 agonist ivuxolimab. The receptors stem from an adult with an advanced solid tumor such as melanoma, head and neck, liver or kidney cancer. Both conserved end residues are part of each CDR3. The D gene is left open where the match is weak. Size is stated for part of the rows, as once, few or many counts, or as a class when the clone is expanded.

clone_size: .
d_call: TRBD2
v_call: TRBV27
j_call: TRBJ2-3
cdr3_nt: TGTGCCAGCAGTCTCCTACCTAGCGGGAGGAGCACAGATACGCAGTATTTT
cdr3_aa: CASSLLPSGRSTDTQYF

clone_size: .
d_call: .
v_call: TRBV7-2
j_call: TRBJ2-7
cdr3_nt: TGTGCCAGCAGCCCGCGAGGGGGAGTCACCTACGAGCAGTACTTC
cdr3_aa: CASSPRGGVTYEQYF

clone_size: .
d_call: TRBD2
v_call: TRBV28
j_call: TRBJ2-1
cdr3_nt: TGTGCCTCCCGGCGCGGGAGGGTCAATGAGCAGTTCTTC
cdr3_aa: CASRRGRVNEQFF

clone_size: once
d_call: .
v_call: TRBV7-2
j_call: TRBJ1-5
cdr3_nt: TGTGCCAGCAGCTCCGTTAATCAGCCCCAGCATTTT
cdr3_aa: CASSSVNQPQHF

clone_size: once
d_call: .
v_call: TRBV7-2
j_call: TRBJ2-7
cdr3_nt: TGTGCCAGCAGCCTAGGCGGGACCATCTCCTACGAGCAGTACTTC
cdr3_aa: CASSLGGTISYEQYF

clone_size: .
d_call: TRBD2
v_call: TRBV6-4
j_call: TRBJ2-1
cdr3_nt: TGTGCCAGCAGCCCCCAGGGGCGGGAGGCCGGAGAGCAGTTCTTC
cdr3_aa: CASSPQGREAGEQFF

clone_size: .
d_call: .
v_call: TRBV29-1
j_call: TRBJ2-5
cdr3_nt: TGCAGCACCCTGAAGGGCAGGGCGGGAGAGACCCAGTACTTC
cdr3_aa: CSTLKGRAGETQYF

clone_size: .
d_call: TRBD2
v_call: TRBV7-2
j_call: TRBJ2-3
cdr3_nt: TGTGCCAGCAGCCAGAAGCGGGAGATCACAGATACGCAGTATTTT
cdr3_aa: CASSQKREITDTQYF

clone_size: once
d_call: TRBD2
v_call: TRBV4-2
j_call: TRBJ2-1
cdr3_nt: TGTGCCAGCAGCCAAGAACCTAGCGGTAGCTCCTACAATGAGCAGTTCTTC
cdr3_aa: CASSQEPSGSSYNEQFF

clone_size: .
d_call: TRBD2
v_call: TRBV7-7
j_call: TRBJ2-3
cdr3_nt: TGTGCCAGCAGCCTTACCGGGACTAGTGCCACAGATACGCAGTATTTT
cdr3_aa: CASSLTGTSATDTQYF

clone_size: .
d_call: TRBD2
v_call: TRBV5-4
j_call: TRBJ2-1
cdr3_nt: TGTGCCAGCAGCTTGGCCCGGGGGACTAGCGTGCACAATGAGCAGTTCTTC
cdr3_aa: CASSLARGTSVHNEQFF

clone_size: .
d_call: TRBD2
v_call: TRBV27
j_call: TRBJ2-1
cdr3_nt: TGTGCCAGCAGTACCTTTCCGGGACTAGCGGCATACAATGAGCAGTTCTTC
cdr3_aa: CASSTFPGLAAYNEQFF

clone_size: .
d_call: TRBD1
v_call: TRBV7-2
j_call: TRBJ2-7
cdr3_nt: TGTGCCAGCAGACGCTATTCCGGGACAGGGGCCGAGCAGTACTTC
cdr3_aa: CASRRYSGTGAEQYF

clone_size: .
d_call: TRBD2
v_call: TRBV6-5
j_call: TRBJ2-7
cdr3_nt: TGTGCCAGCAGTAGAGCGGGAGGGGTCTACGAGCAGTACTTC
cdr3_aa: CASSRAGGVYEQYF

clone_size: .
d_call: .
v_call: TRBV4-3
j_call: TRBJ2-1
cdr3_nt: TGCGCCAGCAGCCAAGGGAGACCTACGTCGTCCAATGAGCAGTTCTTC
cdr3_aa: CASSQGRPTSSNEQFF

clone_size: .
d_call: TRBD1
v_call: TRBV5-4
j_call: TRBJ2-5
cdr3_nt: TGTGCCAGCAGCCTCAGACAGGGGGGAGAGACCCAGTACTTC
cdr3_aa: CASSLRQGGETQYF

clone_size: .
d_call: TRBD1
v_call: TRBV5-1
j_call: TRBJ2-2
cdr3_nt: TGCGCCAGCAGCAACGACAGGGTAGGCACCGGGGAGCTGTTTTTT
cdr3_aa: CASSNDRVGTGELFF

clone_size: .
d_call: TRBD1
v_call: TRBV18
j_call: TRBJ1-4
cdr3_nt: TGTGCCAGCTCACCACAGTATCTCCGAGACAGGGACTTGTCAACTAATGAAAAACTGTTTTTT
cdr3_aa: CASSPQYLRDRDLSTNEKLFF

clone_size: .
d_call: .
v_call: TRBV4-1
j_call: TRBJ2-3
cdr3_nt: TGCGCCAGCAGCCGTGATAGATACACAGATACGCAGTATTTT
cdr3_aa: CASSRDRYTDTQYF

clone_size: .
d_call: TRBD1
v_call: TRBV18
j_call: TRBJ2-7
cdr3_nt: TGTGCCAGCTCACGGGACAGAGACTCCTACGAGCAGTACTTC
cdr3_aa: CASSRDRDSYEQYF

clone_size: .
d_call: TRBD1
v_call: TRBV5-1
j_call: TRBJ2-7
cdr3_nt: TGCGCCAGCAGCCCCCGGGACAGGGGCCGGGAGCAGTACTTC
cdr3_aa: CASSPRDRGREQYF

clone_size: .
d_call: .
v_call: TRBV7-2
j_call: TRBJ2-4
cdr3_nt: TGTGCCAGCAGCGTCCCCCCTCCAAACATTCAGTACTTC
cdr3_aa: CASSVPPPNIQYF

clone_size: .
d_call: .
v_call: TRBV30
j_call: TRBJ2-3
cdr3_nt: TGTGCCTGGAGTGCGGGGACGGGCACAGATACGCAGTATTTT
cdr3_aa: CAWSAGTGTDTQYF

clone_size: .
d_call: .
v_call: TRBV21-1
j_call: TRBJ1-2
cdr3_nt: TGTGCCAGCAGCGAGTTCGGGGGCTACACCTTC
cdr3_aa: CASSEFGGYTF

clone_size: once
d_call: .
v_call: TRBV11-3
j_call: TRBJ1-2
cdr3_nt: TGTGCCAGCAGCTTGGGTGGTGGCTACACCTTC
cdr3_aa: CASSLGGGYTF

clone_size: .
d_call: TRBD1
v_call: TRBV7-7
j_call: TRBJ2-5
cdr3_nt: TGTGCCAGCAGCGTCGGGACAGGGAAAGAGACCCAGTACTTC
cdr3_aa: CASSVGTGKETQYF

clone_size: .
d_call: .
v_call: TRBV2
j_call: TRBJ1-1
cdr3_nt: TGTGCCAGCAGTGAAATCGGCCTCCGGGGTGGGGGCACTGAAGCTTTCTTT
cdr3_aa: CASSEIGLRGGGTEAFF

clone_size: .
d_call: .
v_call: TRBV7-9
j_call: TRBJ2-5
cdr3_nt: TGTGCCAGCAGCTTGAATACGGGGCCGGAGACCCAGTACTTC
cdr3_aa: CASSLNTGPETQYF

clone_size: few
d_call: .
v_call: TRBV2
j_call: TRBJ1-5
cdr3_nt: TGTGCCAGCAGTGAAGGAGGGAGGTATCAGCCCCAGCATTTT
cdr3_aa: CASSEGGRYQPQHF

clone_size: .
d_call: .
v_call: TRBV4-3
j_call: TRBJ2-3
cdr3_nt: TGCGCCAGCAGCCAAGATTACCGGGGCACAGATACGCAGTATTTT
cdr3_aa: CASSQDYRGTDTQYF

clone_size: .
d_call: .
v_call: TRBV20-1
j_call: TRBJ1-2
cdr3_nt: TGCAGTGCTTTCATCTATGGCTACACCTTC
cdr3_aa: CSAFIYGYTF

clone_size: .
d_call: .
v_call: TRBV7-2
j_call: TRBJ1-5
cdr3_nt: TGTGCCAGCAGCTTAGACTATCAGCCCCAGCATTTT
cdr3_aa: CASSLDYQPQHF

clone_size: .
d_call: .
v_call: TRBV7-2
j_call: TRBJ1-4
cdr3_nt: TGTGCCAGCAGCTTAGCCCGGGGCCCTAATGAAAAACTGTTTTTT
cdr3_aa: CASSLARGPNEKLFF

clone_size: many
d_call: TRBD2
v_call: TRBV9
j_call: TRBJ2-1
cdr3_nt: TGTGCCAGCAGCGTAGCAGTGGGAGCGGGAGTCTACAATGAGCAGTTCTTC
cdr3_aa: CASSVAVGAGVYNEQFF

clone_size: .
d_call: .
v_call: TRBV5-1
j_call: TRBJ2-6
cdr3_nt: TGCGCCAGCAGTTCCGACTCTGGGGCCAACGTCCTGACTTTC
cdr3_aa: CASSSDSGANVLTF

clone_size: .
d_call: TRBD2
v_call: TRBV2
j_call: TRBJ2-1
cdr3_nt: TGTGCCAGCACCATTCTAGCGGGAGTAGGCTATGAGCAGTTCTTC
cdr3_aa: CASTILAGVGYEQFF